The subject of this entry is one TCR beta chain. What it binds is unknown. Germline CDR1 reads SEHNR; CDR2 reads FQNEAQ (reference sequence). Between the trimmed V and J ends, which lost 2 bases and 5 bases, there was a span of 10 bases. The CDR3 is 14 amino acids. The sample is drawn from a study of cytomegalovirus exposure and HLA in healthy donors. The PCR used 60 Vbeta and 13 Jbeta primers. The repertoire was sequenced with immunoSEQ multiplex PCR; TCRdb's copy has only in-frame clones and lacks some. The sample lists about 190,000 clones; 77% were seen once. Findings and caveats of the study: V- and J-gene trimming in TCR beta was tied to a missense DCLRE1C variant by an analysis performed later. Several of the most significant clusters appeared, in a later analysis, to be linked to common viral pathogens.

Sequenced: PBMCs. V usage is TRBV7-9 and J usage is TRBJ1-5; no clear D gene. This TCR was recovered from a woman in her 30s in good health and CMV-seropositive. CDR3 in amino acids: CASSLSDIDQPQHF. The CDR3 DNA reads TGTGCCAGCAGCTTAAGTGACATAGATCAGCCCCAGCATTTT.